This entry describes one T cell receptor beta chain. Its specificity is not known. Losses at the gene ends were 7 bases for V and 3 bases for J; bases not matched to a gene: 8. The CDR3 is 14 residues long. Germline CDR1 and CDR2: SQVTM and ANQGSEA. This sample is drawn from a study of OX40 agonist ivuxolimab in advanced cancers. Study summary: Given to patients was ivuxolimab, an agonistic anti-OX40 (CD134) antibody. With a range of 23 to 79, age averaged approximately 60 years, and around 80% were male.

Whole-study findings and limits: Within 6 weeks, CD4+ and CD8+ blood T cells expanded clonally at 0.1 to 3.0 mg/kg. Some patients without response likewise showed low normalized clonal expansion.

The method was immunoSEQ multiplex PCR; TCRdb's version includes in-frame clones alone and lacks a portion of them. The sample carries fewer than 25,000 clones, about nine tenths recorded once. The specimen comprised CD4+ or CD8+ T cells sorted from blood, sampled in a trial of the OX40 agonist ivuxolimab. This TCR derives from an adult with an advanced solid tumor such as melanoma, head and neck, liver or kidney cancer. This rearrangement joins TRBV29-1 to TRBJ2-7, with TRBD1 identical over 11 bases. The CDR3 here is CSGLGTGGIYEQYF. CDR3 nucleotides: TGCAGCGGCCTCGGGACAGGGGGTATCTACGAGCAGTACTTC.